One sample yielded the 17 T cell receptor beta chains listed below, sequenced in a study of post-analysis software for immune sequencing data. Broader study findings: Roughly 5 TRBV segments were significantly more frequent in patients than in controls. TRBV5-6, TRBV5-1 and TRBV20-1 were among these segments.

Every TCR beta cDNA library bore unique molecular identifiers. TCRdb processed the PCR reads anew with MiXCR; each CDR3 protein has one entry. Among roughly 200,000 distinct CDR3 sequences listed, approximately 30% were seen once. Their antigens remain unidentified. Sequencing was performed on blood. The receptors stem from a girl between 2 and 17 years old with multiple sclerosis.

This clonotype has at least ten counts. CDR3: CASSFRRYQETQYF. In nucleotides, the CDR3 is TGTGCCAGCAGTTTCCGGCGGTACCAAGAGACCCAGTACTTC. The rearrangement joins TRBV6-2 or TRBV6-3 to TRBJ2-5; D not resolved. From germline, CDR1 is MNHEY and CDR2 SVGEGT. CDR3 length: 14 amino acids. The V and J ends lost 4 bases and 0 bases respectively, with 9 bases between them.

The V and J genes are TRBV7-9 and TRBJ1-1, with D possibly matching TRBD1 (6 bases). The germline CDR1 and CDR2 sequences are SEHNR and FQNEAQ (reference sequence). V was pared by 3 bases and J by 0 bases, with 8 bases between. This CDR3 spans 14 amino acids. CDR3 in amino acids: CASSLKGVNTEAFF. Here the CDR3 DNA reads TGTGCCAGCAGCTTGAAGGGGGTGAACACTGAAGCTTTCTTT.

Of note for this clonotype: A much larger clone is a single base away; this may be a read error. The chain has TRBV6-1 and TRBJ2-7, with D possibly matching TRBD2 (7 bases). The CDR3 spans 12 residues. V gave up 8 bases and J gave up 10 bases, with 18 bases separating them. Germline V lookup: CDR1 MNHNS, CDR2 SASEGT. The CDR3 DNA is TGTGCCAGCCGGCGGGGGCAAGAGATCCAGTACTTC. It is translated as CASRRGQEIQYF.

The chain links TRBV12-3 or TRBV12-4 to TRBJ1-2, with a possible D match to TRBD1 (5 bases). This CDR3 contains 13 residues. The ends were cut back, 2 bases at V and 5 bases at J, with 9 bases in the middle. CDR3 nucleotides: TGTGCCAGCAGTTTACGAGGGGCTTATGGCTACACCTTC. It codes for CASSLRGAYGYTF.

This chain uses TRBV4-1 with TRBJ1-1; D might be TRBD1 (6 bases). Trimming left V 6 bases short and J 7 bases short, with 12 bases between. The CDR3 consists of 12 residues. The V gene's germline CDR1 is MGHRA and CDR2 YSYEKL. CDR3 DNA sequence: TGCGCCAGCAGTCCAAACAGGGTTGAAGCTTTCTTT. Translating it yields CASSPNRVEAFF.

About this clonotype: A read error is possible here, since a much larger clone lies one base away. The CDR3 loop is CANSLATAQETQYF. The CDR3 nucleotides read TGCGCCAACAGCTTGGCCACCGCTCAAGAGACCCAGTACTTC. The V call is TRBV5-1, the J call TRBJ2-5; D is undetermined. This CDR3 is built from 14 residues. The germline V gene encodes CDR1 SGHRS and CDR2 YFSETQ.

This clonotype was detected many times. The chain couples TRBV29-1 to TRBJ2-7; 10 positions agree with TRBD2. The CDR3 length is 15 residues. The germline V gene has CDR1 SQVTM and CDR2 ANQGSEA. V lost 3 bases and J lost 0; bases outside the gene matches: 5. In DNA, the CDR3 is TGCAGCGTTGATAGGCAGCGGGAGGGCTCCTACGAGCAGTACTTC. The encoded protein is CSVDRQREGSYEQYF.

The chain combines TRBV20-1 with TRBJ2-1, with 7 bases that match TRBD2. Matching the DNA end better, TRBJ2-7 makes the J call doubtful. There are 11 residues in the CDR3. The germline gives CDR1 DFQATT, CDR2 SNEGSKA (reference sequence). Here the CDR3 DNA reads TGCAGTGCCGGGGGGTACAATGAGCAGTACTTC. Its protein product is CSAGGYNEQYF.

The genes are TRBV6-1 and TRBJ1-1; maybe TRBD1 (6 bases). The CDR3 covers 14 residues. Trimming took off 2 bases at V and 6 bases at J, with 13 bases between the two ends. Germline CDR1 is MNHNS and CDR2 is SASEGT. The CDR3 nucleotides are TGTGCCAGCAGTGAACCTGGACAGATCTCTGAAGCTTTCTTT. Encoded protein: CASSEPGQISEAFF.

The chain couples TRBV12-3 or TRBV12-4 to TRBJ2-3; weak D call: TRBD2 (6 bases). The CDR3 sequence is 13 residues long. V lost 6 bases and J 4 bases, leaving 11 bases between the germline ends. For the CDR3, the DNA is TGTGCCAGCAGCAGAGCGGGCGCAGATACGCAGTATTTT. Translation gives CASSRAGADTQYF.

This clonotype has at least ten counts. V gene TRBV3-1 combines with J gene TRBJ1-2; D might be TRBD1 (6 bases). The CDR3 runs 14 residues. V lost 7 bases to trimming and J lost 2 bases, with 14 bases between them. CDR1 and CDR2 from the germline V gene are LGHDT and YNNKEL (reference sequence). CDR3 sequence (DNA): TGTGCCAGCAACGGGGACATCCGAAACTATGGCTACACCTTC. This sequence encodes CASNGDIRNYGYTF.

This chain uses TRBV20-1 with TRBJ1-1; D is unclear. CDR3 length: 15 residues. CDR1 is DFQATT and CDR2 is SNEGSKA in the germline V gene (reference sequence). Trimming removed 0 bases at V and 0 bases at J, with 11 bases between. Here the CDR3 DNA reads TGCAGTGCTAGAGATAGTCGACCGATGAACACTGAAGCTTTCTTT. Translated, it gives CSARDSRPMNTEAFF.

This clonotype was detected only once. V usage is TRBV25-1 and J usage is TRBJ1-2; maybe TRBD1 (5 bases). CDR3 length equals 15 residues. Germline CDR1 and CDR2: MGHDK and SYGVNS. V was pared by 1 base and J by 7 bases, with 16 bases between. This CDR3 is CASSESAGRRGGYTF. The CDR3 region has the DNA TGTGCCAGCAGTGAATCGGCTGGCCGAAGGGGTGGCTACACCTTC.

This chain links TRBV28 with TRBJ2-7; TRBD1 might be the D (6 bases). The germline gives CDR1 MDHEN, CDR2 SYDVKM. V lost 3 bases, J lost 2 bases, and 14 bases lay in between. The CDR3 sequence is 15 residues long. CDR3 loop: CASSFIGTQTYEQYF. DNA for the CDR3: TGTGCCAGCAGTTTTATCGGGACACAAACCTACGAGCAGTACTTC.

This clonotype was counted at least ten times. CDR3 protein: CSARVNKGLAGVLGEQYF. CDR3 nucleotides: TGCAGTGCTAGAGTAAATAAGGGGCTAGCGGGCGTCCTAGGCGAGCAGTACTTC. The chain has TRBV20-1 and TRBJ2-7; 8 bases agree with TRBD2. The germline gives CDR1 DFQATT, CDR2 SNEGSKA (reference sequence). This CDR3 region has 18 residues. V trimming: 1 base; J trimming: 6 bases; junction bases outside the gene matches: 20.

In the case of this clonotype: A read error is possible here, since a much larger clone lies one base away. The rearrangement uses TRBV6-2 or TRBV6-3 and TRBJ1-2, with 10 bases fitting TRBD1. Germline trimming cut 11 bases from V and 6 bases from J; bases unmatched to any gene: 9. Germline values: CDR1 MNHEY, CDR2 SVGEGT. This CDR3 is built from 13 residues. This CDR3 reads CAGWTGGNHGYTF. CDR3 bases: TGTGCCGGATGGACAGGGGGAAACCATGGCTACACCTTC.

This clonotype was observed many times. This chain links TRBV5-1 with TRBJ2-3; D remains ambiguous. The germline CDR1 and CDR2 sequences are SGHRS and YFSETQ. The germline V and J ends were trimmed by 5 bases and 8 bases, with 18 bases remaining between them. The CDR3 consists of 14 residues. This chain's CDR3 is CASRLEDAVGTQYF. In nucleotides, the CDR3 is TGCGCCAGCAGACTCGAAGATGCGGTTGGTACGCAGTATTTT.